The clone carrying this TCR beta chain was seen more than once but under ten times. Samples came from axillary lymph nodes draining the breast cancer. TCRdb re-called the multiplex PCR reads through MiXCR, storing one row per CDR3 protein. The table shows about 100,000 distinct CDR3 sequences, with over 20% occurring only once. Looked up from germline, CDR1 is SGHAT and CDR2 is FQNNGV. Trimming pared 1 base from V and 6 bases from J, leaving 13 bases between. The CDR3 is 15 amino acids. The data are from a study of breast tumors, draining lymph nodes, adjacent tissues. This receptor was taken from a female donor with breast cancer. Some clones in this sample may be carry-over from other donors' samples. The source material was axillary lymph node tissue. V and J are TRBV11-2 and TRBJ2-1, with D maybe TRBD2 (5 bases). CDR3 sequence: CASSLGLAVLNEQFF. DNA for the CDR3: TGTGCCAGCAGCTTAGGCCTAGCAGTCCTCAATGAGCAGTTCTTC.